The clone carrying this T cell receptor (beta chain) was counted at least ten times. What it binds is not known. The sample is drawn from a study of spatial heterogeneity in lung cancer. Study-wide findings and caveats: Counts of expanded alpha and beta TCRs within tumors tracked the tumor nonsynonymous mutation count. Alpha chain coverage of tumor T cells was estimated at about 6.3%, and beta chain coverage at roughly 14%.

Deletions cut 3 bases from V and 8 bases from J, with 16 bases between. This CDR3 has 14 residues. The V gene's germline CDR1 is SNHLY and CDR2 FYNNEI. Indicated time point: sample taken at primary tumor resection. A unique molecular identifier was carried by every single TCR cDNA molecule. TCRdb independently ran MiXCR on the 5' RACE reads; one entry per CDR3 protein. Among a few thousand distinct CDR3 sequences, under 20% were seen once, and the ten largest hold 9.5% to 13%. The sequence came from a male donor with early-stage non-small cell lung cancer. This chain links TRBV2 with TRBJ1-2; D remains ambiguous. The sample was lung tumor tissue, taken at surgery. The CDR3 spells CASSDRRIGYGYTF. The CDR3 DNA sequence: TGTGCCAGCAGTGACCGCCGTATTGGGTACGGCTACACCTTC.